The rows below give T cell receptor beta chains drawn from one sample of a study of shared clonotypes between healthy human individuals. Sequencing used immunoSEQ multiplex PCR; TCRdb keeps in-frame clones, though not all of them. The table includes around 600,000 clones, approximately 95% detected once. The material sequenced was naive CD8+ T cells sorted from blood. Source of these receptors: a woman aged 30 to 39 in good health. Both conserved end residues are part of each CDR3.

J: TRBJ1-2; V: TRBV29-1; CDR3: CSVEGDRAGYTF
J: TRBJ2-7; V: TRBV27; CDR3: CASSLIWGRSYEQYF
J: TRBJ2-1; V: TRBV4-1; CDR3: CASSQDAGYNEQFF
J: TRBJ1-1; V: TRBV4-1; CDR3: CASSQDTWGSMNTEAFF
J: TRBJ1-1; V: TRBV30; CDR3: CAWSVPREAFF
J: TRBJ1-3; V: TRBV10-3; CDR3: CAISEPKNRAGGNTIYF
J: TRBJ2-1; V: TRBV2; CDR3: CASSDPQVPHEQFF
J: TRBJ2-1; V: TRBV5-1; CDR3: CASSLVAVSSYNEQFF
J: TRBJ1-4; V: TRBV6-5; CDR3: CASSGTGGKLFF
J: TRBJ2-7; V: TRBV4-1; CDR3: CASSQEGYEQYF
J: TRBJ1-5; V: TRBV28; CDR3: CASSFNQANQPQHF
J: TRBJ1-1; V: TRBV30; CDR3: CAWGTLTGELAFF
J: TRBJ2-7; V: TRBV5-1; CDR3: CASSLADGYEQYF
J: TRBJ2-3; V: TRBV7-8; CDR3: CASSLNRDYSTDTQYF
J: TRBJ2-2; V: TRBV19; CDR3: CARLLIAGELFF
J: TRBJ1-2; V: TRBV4-1; CDR3: CASSQGTEYGYTF
J: TRBJ2-1; V: TRBV28; CDR3: CASRRESTYNEQFF
J: TRBJ2-7; V: TRBV2; CDR3: CASTQDLSYEQYF
J: TRBJ2-2; V: TRBV23-1; CDR3: CASSQKGNDRDTGTGELFF
J: TRBJ2-7; V: TRBV7-2; CDR3: CASSLFFLGEWGYEQYF
J: TRBJ2-7; V: TRBV28; CDR3: CASSFLQGAVEQYF
J: TRBJ2-7; V: TRBV13; CDR3: CASSLGWGTQNNEQYF
J: TRBJ2-7; V: TRBV2; CDR3: CASRTGGRSYEQYF
J: TRBJ2-5; V: TRBV25-1; CDR3: CASSEFLETQYF
J: TRBJ2-5; V: TRBV5-1; CDR3: CASRGEGERERVETQYF
J: TRBJ1-2; V: TRBV21-1; CDR3: CASSGRPRNYGYTF
J: TRBJ2-1; V: TRBV5-6; CDR3: CASSYQGAGEQFF
J: -; V: TRBV7-9; CDR3: CASSLVGGESYEQYF
J: TRBJ1-5; V: TRBV19; CDR3: CASSIDGIGNQPQHF
J: TRBJ1-1; V: TRBV10-3; CDR3: CAISEPALNTEAFF
J: TRBJ1-5; V: TRBV28; CDR3: CASRRDSNQPQHF
J: TRBJ2-7; V: TRBV30; CDR3: CAWSSGDRGAYEQYF
J: TRBJ1-5; V: TRBV10-2; CDR3: CASSEAGAYSNQPQHF
J: TRBJ1-2; V: TRBV16; CDR3: CASLSGDYGYTF
J: TRBJ2-5; V: TRBV16; CDR3: CASSQTDGETQYF
J: TRBJ1-2; V: TRBV19; CDR3: CASRTGDGYTF
J: TRBJ1-1; V: TRBV7-9; CDR3: CASSTDGSRFF
J: TRBJ2-1; V: TRBV7-9; CDR3: CASSPLAGGLINEQFF
J: TRBJ1-2; V: TRBV29-1; CDR3: CSVIRFLRQGESGYTF
J: TRBJ1-1; V: TRBV28; CDR3: CASSLNRREWGNTEAFF
J: TRBJ2-7; V: TRBV6-5; CDR3: CASSYSQGAIYYEQYF
J: TRBJ1-2; V: TRBV6-4; CDR3: CASSDPRQLSYTF
J: TRBJ2-7; V: TRBV27; CDR3: CASSLSPGQPYEQYF
J: TRBJ2-3; V: TRBV11-2; CDR3: CASSLQRGYTDTQYF
J: TRBJ2-1; V: TRBV7-9; CDR3: CASSLVRLAGAHEQFF
J: TRBJ2-1; V: TRBV5-1; CDR3: CASSLVGTSGKGAYNEQFF
J: TRBJ1-3; V: TRBV27; CDR3: CASSPGTGGRNTIYF
J: TRBJ1-2; V: TRBV29-1; CDR3: CSVEIGGAYPSGYTF
J: TRBJ2-7; V: TRBV6-1; CDR3: CASSTGLDIYEQYF
J: TRBJ2-5; V: TRBV27; CDR3: CASGQPEQETQYF
J: TRBJ1-5; V: TRBV5-5; CDR3: CASSLGQDYQPQHF
J: TRBJ2-1; V: TRBV7-9; CDR3: CASSFLAGEQFF
J: TRBJ2-7; V: TRBV27; CDR3: CASSVSREGRYEQYF
J: TRBJ1-1; V: TRBV20-1; CDR3: CSALVNTEAFF
J: TRBJ2-7; V: TRBV7-8; CDR3: CASSLVKGPYEQYF
J: TRBJ1-1; V: TRBV27; CDR3: CASSRGQGALAEAFF